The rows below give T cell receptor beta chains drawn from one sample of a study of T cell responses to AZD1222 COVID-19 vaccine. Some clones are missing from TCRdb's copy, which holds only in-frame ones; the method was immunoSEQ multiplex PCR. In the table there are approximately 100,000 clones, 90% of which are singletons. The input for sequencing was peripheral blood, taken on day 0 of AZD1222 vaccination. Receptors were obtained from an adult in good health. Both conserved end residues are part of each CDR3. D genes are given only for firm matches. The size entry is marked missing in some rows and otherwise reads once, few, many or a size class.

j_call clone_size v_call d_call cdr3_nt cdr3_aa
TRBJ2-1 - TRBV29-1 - TGCAGCGTTGAGAAGGGGACCCTCTACAATGAGCAGTTCTTC CSVEKGTLYNEQFF
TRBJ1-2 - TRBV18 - TGTGCCAGCTCACCAGTCAGCTATGGCTACACCTTC CASSPVSYGYTF
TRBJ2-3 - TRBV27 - TGTGCCAGCAGTTTTTTCGGGGGCACAGATACGCAGTATTTT CASSFFGGTDTQYF
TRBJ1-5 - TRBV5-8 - TGTGCCAGCAGCTCGGCCAGGGTCCTGCGGGGTCAGCCCCAGCATTTT CASSSARVLRGQPQHF
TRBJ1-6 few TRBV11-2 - TGTGCCAGCAGCTTATTATCGGGAAGCGATTCACCCCTCCACTTT CASSLLSGSDSPLHF
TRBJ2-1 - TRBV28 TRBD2 TGTGCCAGCAGTTTAGGGCGGGAGGACAATGAGCAGTTCTTC CASSLGREDNEQFF
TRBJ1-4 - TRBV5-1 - TGCGCCAGCAGCTTACTGGGGGCAGCGTGGGATGAAAAACTGTTTTTT CASSLLGAAWDEKLFF
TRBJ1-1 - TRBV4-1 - TGCGCCAGCAGCCGACGAACCCCGAACACTGAAGCTTTCTTT CASSRRTPNTEAFF
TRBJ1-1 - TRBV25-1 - TGTGCCAGCAGTGAATCCAAGAGGGGGGACACTGAAGCTTTCTTT CASSESKRGDTEAFF
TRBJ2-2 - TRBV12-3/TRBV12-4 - TGTGCCAGCAGCCCCGTACCCGGAGGGGAGCTGTTTTTT CASSPVPGGELFF
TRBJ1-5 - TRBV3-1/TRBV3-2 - TGTGCCAGCAGCCGAGGACACTATAGCAATCAGCCCCAGCATTTT CASSRGHYSNQPQHF
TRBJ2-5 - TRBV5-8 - TGTGCCAGCAGCTTGGAGGGCCAGTACTTC CASSLEGQYF
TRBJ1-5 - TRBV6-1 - TGTGCCAGCAGTGAGTTTAGCAATCAGCCCCAGCATTTT CASSEFSNQPQHF
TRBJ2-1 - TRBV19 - TGTGCCAGTAGTATCCGGGACTCCTCCTACAATGAGCAGTTCTTC CASSIRDSSYNEQFF
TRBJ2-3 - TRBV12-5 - TGTGCTAGTGGTTTAGGGGGGGCCTCCATCACAGATACGCAGTATTTT CASGLGGASITDTQYF
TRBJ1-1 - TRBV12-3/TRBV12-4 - TGTGCCAGCAGCTACAGGGTAAACACTGAAGCTTTCTTT CASSYRVNTEAFF
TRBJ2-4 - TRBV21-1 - TGTGCCACCCCGGGACACCTTATTCAGTACTTC CATPGHLIQYF
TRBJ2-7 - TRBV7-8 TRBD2 TGTGCCAGCAGCTCGGGACTAGCGGGAGTCGAGCAGTACTTC CASSSGLAGVEQYF
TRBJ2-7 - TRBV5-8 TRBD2 TGTGCCAGCAGCTCCCGGGGTCGGGGGGATGCCTACGAGCAGTACTTC CASSSRGRGDAYEQYF
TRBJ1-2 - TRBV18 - TGTGCCAGCTCACCCGAAAGCTATGGCTACACCTTC CASSPESYGYTF
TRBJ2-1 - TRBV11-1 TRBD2 TGTGCCAGCAGCCCCGGACTAGCGGCCAATGAGCAGTTCTTC CASSPGLAANEQFF
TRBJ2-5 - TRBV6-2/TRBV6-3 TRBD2 TGTGCCAGCAGTTTTCTAGCGGGGCGTCGGAAGACCCAGTACTTC CASSFLAGRRKTQYF
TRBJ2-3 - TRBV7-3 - TGTGCCAGCAGGCCCCCGGGACTCAGCACAGATACGCAGTATTTT CASRPPGLSTDTQYF
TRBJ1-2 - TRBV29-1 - TGCAGCGTTGAGAGACTGCCTGATGGCTACACCTTC CSVERLPDGYTF
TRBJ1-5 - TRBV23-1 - TGCGCCAGCAGTCGAGCAGAAAGGGTTCACCAGCCCCAGCATTTT CASSRAERVHQPQHF